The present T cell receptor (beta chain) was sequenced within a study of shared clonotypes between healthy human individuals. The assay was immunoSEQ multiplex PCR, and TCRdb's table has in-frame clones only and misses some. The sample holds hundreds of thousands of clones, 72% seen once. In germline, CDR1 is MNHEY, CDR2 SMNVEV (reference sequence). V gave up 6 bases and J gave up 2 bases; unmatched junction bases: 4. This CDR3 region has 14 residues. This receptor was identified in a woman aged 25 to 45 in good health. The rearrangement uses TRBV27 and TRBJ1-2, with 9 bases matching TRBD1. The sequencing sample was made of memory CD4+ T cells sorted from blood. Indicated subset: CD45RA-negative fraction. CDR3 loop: CASRTGGANYGYTF. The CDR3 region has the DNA TGTGCCAGCAGAACAGGGGGCGCGAACTATGGCTACACCTTC.